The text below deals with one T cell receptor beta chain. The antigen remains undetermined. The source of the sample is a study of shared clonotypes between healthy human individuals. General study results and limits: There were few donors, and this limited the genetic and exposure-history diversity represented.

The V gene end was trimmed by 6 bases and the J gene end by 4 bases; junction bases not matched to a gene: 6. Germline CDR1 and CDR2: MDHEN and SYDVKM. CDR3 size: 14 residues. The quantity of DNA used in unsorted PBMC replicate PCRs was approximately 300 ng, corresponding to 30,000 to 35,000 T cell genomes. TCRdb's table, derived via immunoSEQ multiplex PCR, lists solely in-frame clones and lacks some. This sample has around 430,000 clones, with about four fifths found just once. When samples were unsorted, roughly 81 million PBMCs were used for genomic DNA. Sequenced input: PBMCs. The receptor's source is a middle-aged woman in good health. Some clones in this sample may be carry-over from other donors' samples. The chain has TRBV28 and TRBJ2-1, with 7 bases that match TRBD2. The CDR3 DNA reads TGTGCCAGCAGCCGGGAGGCGGAGTACAATGAGCAGTTCTTC. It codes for CASSREAEYNEQFF.